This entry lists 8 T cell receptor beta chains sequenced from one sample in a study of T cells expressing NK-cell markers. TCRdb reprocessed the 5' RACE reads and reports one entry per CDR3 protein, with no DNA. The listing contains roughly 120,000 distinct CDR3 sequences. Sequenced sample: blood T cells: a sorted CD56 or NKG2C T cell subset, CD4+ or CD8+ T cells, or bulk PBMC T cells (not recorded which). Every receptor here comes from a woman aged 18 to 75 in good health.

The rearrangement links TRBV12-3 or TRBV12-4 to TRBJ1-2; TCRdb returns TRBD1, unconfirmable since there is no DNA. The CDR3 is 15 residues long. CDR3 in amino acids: CASTSPRDSLYGYTF.

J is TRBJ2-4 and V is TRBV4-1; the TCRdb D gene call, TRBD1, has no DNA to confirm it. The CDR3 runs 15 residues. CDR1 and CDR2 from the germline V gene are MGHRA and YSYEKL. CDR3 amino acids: CASSPTQTGLDIQYF.

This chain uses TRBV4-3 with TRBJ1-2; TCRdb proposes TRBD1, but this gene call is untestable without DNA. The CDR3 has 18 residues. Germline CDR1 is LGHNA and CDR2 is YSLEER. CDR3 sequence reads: CASSQDPGQGAYGYGYTF.

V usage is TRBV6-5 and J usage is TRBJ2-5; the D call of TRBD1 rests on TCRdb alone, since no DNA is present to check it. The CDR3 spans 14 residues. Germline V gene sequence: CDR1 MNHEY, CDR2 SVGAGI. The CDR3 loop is CASSSPGQQETQYF.

CDR3 protein: CASAPLGGAGELFF. The chain uses TRBV12-5 and TRBJ2-2; TCRdb outputs TRBD1, but without DNA this stays unchecked. The CDR3 runs to 14 residues. The germline gives CDR1 LGHNT, CDR2 FRNRAP.

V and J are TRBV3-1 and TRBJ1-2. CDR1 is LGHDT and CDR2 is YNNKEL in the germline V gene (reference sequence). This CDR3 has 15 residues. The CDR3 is CASSQVVGSAYGYTF. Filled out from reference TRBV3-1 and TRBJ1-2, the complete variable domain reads DTAVSQTPKYLVTQMGNDKSIKCEQNLGHDTMYWYKQDSKKFLKIMFSYNNKELIINETVPNRFSPKSPDKAHLNLHINSLELGDSAVYFCASSQVVGSAYGYTFGSGTRLTVV.

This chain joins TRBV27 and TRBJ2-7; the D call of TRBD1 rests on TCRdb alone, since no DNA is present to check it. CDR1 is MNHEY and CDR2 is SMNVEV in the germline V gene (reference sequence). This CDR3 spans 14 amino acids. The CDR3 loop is CASRPLGASYEQYF.

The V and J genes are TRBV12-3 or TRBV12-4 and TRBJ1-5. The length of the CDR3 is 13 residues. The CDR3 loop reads CASSLTVNQPQHF.